Here is one T cell receptor (beta chain) with its context. The sample originates from a study of PD-1 blockade in classical Hodgkin lymphoma. Profiled with immunoSEQ multiplex PCR; TCRdb holds only in-frame clones, not every one. Seen here are over 5,500 clones, 73% observed once, and the top ten hold roughly 13%. Regarding time point: cycle 4 day 1 (C4D1), after five to seven weeks of nivolumab. Each patient's relapse followed autologous stem cell transplantation, and brentuximab vedotin exposure varied. Magnetic negative selection was used to purify CD8+ T cells from thawed PBMCs. Patients reached a best response of complete response, partial response or progressive disease. This CDR3 comprises 15 residues. After removal of 1 base from V and 3 bases from J, the junction contained 5 bases not matched to a gene. CDR1 is SQVTM and CDR2 is ANQGSEA in the germline V gene.

The clonotype comes from a human donor with classical Hodgkin lymphoma. This specimen consisted of CD8+ T cells from blood, obtained before the fourth cycle of nivolumab. V usage is TRBV29-1 and J usage is TRBJ2-7; TRBD2 aligns across 11 bases. CDR3: CSVEGTSGSLYEQYF. CDR3 DNA sequence: TGCAGCGTTGAAGGGACTAGCGGGTCCCTCTACGAGCAGTACTTC.